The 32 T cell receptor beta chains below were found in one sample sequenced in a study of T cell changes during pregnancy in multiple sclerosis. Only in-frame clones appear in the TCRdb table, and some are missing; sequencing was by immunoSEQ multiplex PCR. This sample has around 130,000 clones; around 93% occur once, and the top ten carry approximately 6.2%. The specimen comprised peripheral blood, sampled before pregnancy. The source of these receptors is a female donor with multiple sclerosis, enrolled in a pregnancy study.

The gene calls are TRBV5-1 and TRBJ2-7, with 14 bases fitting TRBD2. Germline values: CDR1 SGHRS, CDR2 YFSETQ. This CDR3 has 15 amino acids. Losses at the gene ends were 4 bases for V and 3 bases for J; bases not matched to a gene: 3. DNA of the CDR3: TGCGCCAGCAGCACTGGGACTAGCGGGAGCTACGAGCAGTACTTC. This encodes CASSTGTSGSYEQYF.

The chain's CDR3 is CASSFSGSNEQFF. In nucleotides, the CDR3 is TGCGCCAGCAGCTTTTCGGGGAGCAATGAGCAGTTCTTC. This chain uses TRBV5-1 with TRBJ2-1; a weak D match, TRBD2 (5 bases). The V gene lost 2 bases and the J gene lost 6 bases, with 9 bases spanning the gap. CDR3 length: 13 amino acids. CDR1 and CDR2 (germline): SGHRS, YFSETQ.

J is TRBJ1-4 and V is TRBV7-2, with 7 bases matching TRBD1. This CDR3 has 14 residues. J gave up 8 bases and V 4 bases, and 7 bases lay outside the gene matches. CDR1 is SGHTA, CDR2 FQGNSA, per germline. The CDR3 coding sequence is TGTGCCAGCAGCTCCGACAGGGTCCGGGAAAAACTGTTTTTT. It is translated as CASSSDRVREKLFF. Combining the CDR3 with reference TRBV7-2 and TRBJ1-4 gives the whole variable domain GAGVSQSPSNKVTEKGKDVELRCDPISGHTALYWYRQSLGQGLEFLIYFQGNSAPDKSGLPSDRFSAERTGGSVSTLTIQRTQQEDSAVYLCASSSDRVREKLFFGSGTQLSVL.

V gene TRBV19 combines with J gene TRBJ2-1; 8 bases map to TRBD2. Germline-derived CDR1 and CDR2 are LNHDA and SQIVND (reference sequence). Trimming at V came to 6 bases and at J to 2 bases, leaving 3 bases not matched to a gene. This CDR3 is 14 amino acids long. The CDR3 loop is CASSAGGAYNEQFF. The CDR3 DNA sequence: TGTGCCAGTAGCGCGGGAGGCGCCTACAATGAGCAGTTCTTC.

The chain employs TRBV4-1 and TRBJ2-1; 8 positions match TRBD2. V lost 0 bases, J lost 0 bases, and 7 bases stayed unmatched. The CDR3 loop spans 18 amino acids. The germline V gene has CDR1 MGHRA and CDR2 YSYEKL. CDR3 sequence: CASSQDRLAGISYNEQFF. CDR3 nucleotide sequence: TGCGCCAGCAGCCAAGATAGGTTAGCGGGGATCTCCTACAATGAGCAGTTCTTC.

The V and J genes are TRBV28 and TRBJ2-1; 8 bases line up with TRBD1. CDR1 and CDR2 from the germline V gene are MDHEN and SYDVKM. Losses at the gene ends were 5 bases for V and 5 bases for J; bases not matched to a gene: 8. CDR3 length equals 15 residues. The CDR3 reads CASSPGQGRNNEQFF. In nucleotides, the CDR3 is TGTGCCAGCAGTCCCGGACAGGGTAGGAACAATGAGCAGTTCTTC.

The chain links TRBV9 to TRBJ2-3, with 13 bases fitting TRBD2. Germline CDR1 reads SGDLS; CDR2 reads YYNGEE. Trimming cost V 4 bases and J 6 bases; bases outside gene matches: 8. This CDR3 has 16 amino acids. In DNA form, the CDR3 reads TGTGCCAGCAGCCATAGGACTAGCGGGGGCCCCGATACGCAGTATTTT. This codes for CASSHRTSGGPDTQYF.

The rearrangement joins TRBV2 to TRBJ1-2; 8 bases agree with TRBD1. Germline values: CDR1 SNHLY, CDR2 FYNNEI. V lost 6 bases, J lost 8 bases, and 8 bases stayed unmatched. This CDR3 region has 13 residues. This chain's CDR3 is CASSYRGDLGYTF. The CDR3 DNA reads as TGTGCCAGCAGCTACAGGGGGGATTTAGGCTACACCTTC.

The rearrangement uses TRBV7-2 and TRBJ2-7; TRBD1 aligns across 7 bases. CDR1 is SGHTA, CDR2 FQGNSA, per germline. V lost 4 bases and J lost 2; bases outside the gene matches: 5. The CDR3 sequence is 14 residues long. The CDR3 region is CASSWAGGPYEQYF. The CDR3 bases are TGTGCCAGCAGCTGGGCAGGGGGACCCTACGAGCAGTACTTC. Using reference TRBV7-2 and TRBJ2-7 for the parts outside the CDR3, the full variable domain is GAGVSQSPSNKVTEKGKDVELRCDPISGHTALYWYRQSLGQGLEFLIYFQGNSAPDKSGLPSDRFSAERTGGSVSTLTIQRTQQEDSAVYLCASSWAGGPYEQYFGPGTRLTVT.

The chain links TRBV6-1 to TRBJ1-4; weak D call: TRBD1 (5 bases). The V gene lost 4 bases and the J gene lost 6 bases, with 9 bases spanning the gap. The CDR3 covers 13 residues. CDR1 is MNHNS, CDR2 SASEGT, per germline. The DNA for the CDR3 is TGTGCCAGCAGTGGACAGCAATATGAAAAACTGTTTTTT. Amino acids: CASSGQQYEKLFF.

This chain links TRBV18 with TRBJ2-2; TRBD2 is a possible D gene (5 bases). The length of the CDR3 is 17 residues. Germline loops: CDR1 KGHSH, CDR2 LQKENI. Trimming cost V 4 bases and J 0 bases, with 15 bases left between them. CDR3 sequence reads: CASSRRYKGANTGELFF. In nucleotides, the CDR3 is TGTGCCAGCTCACGGAGGTATAAGGGCGCGAACACCGGGGAGCTGTTTTTT.

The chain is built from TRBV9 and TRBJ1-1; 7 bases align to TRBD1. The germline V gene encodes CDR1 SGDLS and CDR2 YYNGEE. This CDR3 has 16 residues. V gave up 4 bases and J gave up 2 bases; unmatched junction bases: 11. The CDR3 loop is CASSPRGDSTNTEAFF. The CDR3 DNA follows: TGTGCCAGCAGCCCCCGAGGGGACAGCACAAACACTGAAGCTTTCTTT.

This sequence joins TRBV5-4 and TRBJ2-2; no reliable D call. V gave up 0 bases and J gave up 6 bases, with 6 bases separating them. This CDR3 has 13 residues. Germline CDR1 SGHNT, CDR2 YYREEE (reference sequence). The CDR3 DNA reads TGTGCCAGCAGCTTGGAAACAGCCGGGGAGCTGTTTTTT. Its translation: CASSLETAGELFF.

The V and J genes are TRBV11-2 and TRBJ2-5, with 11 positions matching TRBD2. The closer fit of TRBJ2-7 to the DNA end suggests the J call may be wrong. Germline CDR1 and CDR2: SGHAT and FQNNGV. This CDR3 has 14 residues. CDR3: CASSLGLAVDEQYF. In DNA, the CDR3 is TGTGCCAGCAGCTTGGGACTAGCGGTCGACGAGCAGTACTTC.

For the CDR3, the DNA is TGTGCCAGCAGCTCCCGGACAGGGAGCTCCTACGAGCAGTACTTC. The encoded protein is CASSSRTGSSYEQYF. This chain uses TRBV7-9 with TRBJ2-7, with 8 bases matching TRBD1. CDR1 and CDR2 (germline): SEHNR, FQNEAQ (reference sequence). V gave up 4 bases and J gave up 0 bases; unmatched junction bases: 5. The CDR3 has 15 residues.

The CDR3, as DNA: TGTGCCACCAGCAGAGATCTGGGGGCGGGCACAGATACGCAGTATTTT. Its translation: CATSRDLGAGTDTQYF. The chain couples TRBV15 to TRBJ2-3, with D possibly being TRBD1 (6 bases). V shed 0 bases and J shed 1 base, with 11 bases lying between them. The CDR3 runs to 16 residues. Germline V gene data show CDR1 as LNHNV and CDR2 as YYDKDF (reference sequence).

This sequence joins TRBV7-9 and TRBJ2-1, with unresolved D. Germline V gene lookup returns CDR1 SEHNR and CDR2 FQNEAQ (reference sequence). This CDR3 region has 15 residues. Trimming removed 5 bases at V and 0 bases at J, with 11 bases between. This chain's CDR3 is CASSHTPSSYNEQFF. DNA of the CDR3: TGTGCCAGCAGCCACACACCAAGCTCCTACAATGAGCAGTTCTTC.

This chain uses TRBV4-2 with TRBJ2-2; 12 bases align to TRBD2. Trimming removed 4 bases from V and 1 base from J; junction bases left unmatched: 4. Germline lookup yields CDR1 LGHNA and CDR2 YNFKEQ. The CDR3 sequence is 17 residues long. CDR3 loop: CASSRELAGGNTGELFF. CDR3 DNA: TGTGCCAGCAGCCGGGAACTAGCGGGGGGGAACACCGGGGAGCTGTTTTTT.

The CDR3 protein is CATSSRQGTYEQYF. The CDR3, as DNA: TGTGCCACCAGCAGTCGACAGGGGACCTACGAGCAGTACTTC. V is TRBV15 and J is TRBJ2-7; 8 bases are shared with TRBD1. Looked up from germline, CDR1 is LNHNV and CDR2 is YYDKDF (reference sequence). This CDR3 has 14 residues. Unmatched junction bases numbered 3, after V lost 3 bases and J lost 2 bases.

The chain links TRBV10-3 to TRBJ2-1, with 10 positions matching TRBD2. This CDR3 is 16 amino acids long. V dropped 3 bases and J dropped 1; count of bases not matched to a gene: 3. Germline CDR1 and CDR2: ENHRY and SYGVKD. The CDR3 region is CAISDLAGVSYNEQFF. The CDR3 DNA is TGTGCCATCAGTGATCTAGCGGGAGTTTCCTACAATGAGCAGTTCTTC.

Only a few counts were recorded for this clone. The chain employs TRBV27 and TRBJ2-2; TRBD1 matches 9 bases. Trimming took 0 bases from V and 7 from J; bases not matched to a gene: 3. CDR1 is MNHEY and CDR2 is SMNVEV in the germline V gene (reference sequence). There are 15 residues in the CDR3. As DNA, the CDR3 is TGTGCCAGCAGTTTATCGATGGGACAGGGCGGGGAGCTGTTTTTT. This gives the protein CASSLSMGQGGELFF.

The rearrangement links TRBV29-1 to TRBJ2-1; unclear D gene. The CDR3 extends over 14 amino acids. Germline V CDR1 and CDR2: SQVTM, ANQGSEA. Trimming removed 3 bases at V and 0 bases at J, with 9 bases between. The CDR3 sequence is CSVEADSSYNEQFF. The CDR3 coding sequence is TGCAGCGTTGAGGCGGATAGCTCCTACAATGAGCAGTTCTTC.

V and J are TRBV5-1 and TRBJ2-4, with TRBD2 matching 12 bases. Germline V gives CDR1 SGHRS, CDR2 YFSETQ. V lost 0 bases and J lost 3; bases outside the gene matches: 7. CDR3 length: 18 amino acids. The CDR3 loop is CASSLVLAGGHDKNIQYF. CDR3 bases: TGCGCCAGCAGCTTGGTGCTAGCGGGGGGGCATGACAAAAACATTCAGTACTTC.

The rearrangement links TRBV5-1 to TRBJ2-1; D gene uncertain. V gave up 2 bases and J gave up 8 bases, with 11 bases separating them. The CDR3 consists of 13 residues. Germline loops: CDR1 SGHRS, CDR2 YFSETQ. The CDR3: CASSLARSDEQFF. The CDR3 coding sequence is TGCGCCAGCAGCTTAGCCCGGAGCGATGAGCAGTTCTTC.

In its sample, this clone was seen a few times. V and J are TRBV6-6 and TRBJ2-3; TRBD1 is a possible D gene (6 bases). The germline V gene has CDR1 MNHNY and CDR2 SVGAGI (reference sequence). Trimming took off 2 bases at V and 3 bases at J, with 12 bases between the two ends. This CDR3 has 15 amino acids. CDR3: CASSYSSRGTDTQYF. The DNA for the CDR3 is TGTGCCAGCAGTTACAGCTCCAGGGGAACAGATACGCAGTATTTT.

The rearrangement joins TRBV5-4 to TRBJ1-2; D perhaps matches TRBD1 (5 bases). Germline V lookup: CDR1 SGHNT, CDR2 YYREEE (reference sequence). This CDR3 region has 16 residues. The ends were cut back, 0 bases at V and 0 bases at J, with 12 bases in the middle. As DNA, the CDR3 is TGTGCCAGCAGCTTGGATAGGACACCTACTAACTATGGCTACACCTTC. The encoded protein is CASSLDRTPTNYGYTF.

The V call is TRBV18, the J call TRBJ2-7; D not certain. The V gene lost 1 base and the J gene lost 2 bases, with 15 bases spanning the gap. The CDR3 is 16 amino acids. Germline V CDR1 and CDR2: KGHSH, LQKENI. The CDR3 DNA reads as TGTGCCAGCTCACCACAGTCTCCGGGTCTAGCCTACGAGCAGTACTTC. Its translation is CASSPQSPGLAYEQYF.

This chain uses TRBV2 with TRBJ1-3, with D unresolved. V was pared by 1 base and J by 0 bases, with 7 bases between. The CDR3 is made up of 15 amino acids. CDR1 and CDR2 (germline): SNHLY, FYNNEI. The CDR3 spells CASSEDLPSGNTIYF. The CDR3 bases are TGTGCCAGCAGTGAAGACTTACCCTCTGGAAACACCATATATTTT. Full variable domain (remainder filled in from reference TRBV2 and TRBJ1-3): EPEVTQTPSHQVTQMGQEVILRCVPISNHLYFYWYRQILGQKVEFLVSFYNNEISEKSEIFDDQFSVERPDGSNFTLKIRSTKLEDSAMYFCASSEDLPSGNTIYFGEGSWLTVV.

DNA for the CDR3: TGTGCCAGCAGCTTAGTTGGGGCGCCCTACGAGCAGTACTTC. This translates into CASSLVGAPYEQYF. The chain couples TRBV7-2 to TRBJ2-7, with D possibly being TRBD1 (5 bases). The CDR3 runs to 14 residues. The germline CDR1 and CDR2 sequences are SGHTA and FQGNSA. Trimming pared 1 base from V and 2 bases from J, leaving 9 bases between.

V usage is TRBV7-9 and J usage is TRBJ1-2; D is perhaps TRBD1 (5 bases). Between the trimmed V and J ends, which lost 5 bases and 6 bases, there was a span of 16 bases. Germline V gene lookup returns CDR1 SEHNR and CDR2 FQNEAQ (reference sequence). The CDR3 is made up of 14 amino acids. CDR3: CASSIVTVSNGYTF. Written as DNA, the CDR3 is TGTGCCAGCAGCATAGTGACAGTTTCCAATGGCTACACCTTC.

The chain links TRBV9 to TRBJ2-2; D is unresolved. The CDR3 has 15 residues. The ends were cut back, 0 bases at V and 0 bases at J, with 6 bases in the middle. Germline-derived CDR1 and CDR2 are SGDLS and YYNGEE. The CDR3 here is CASSVGQTNTGELFF. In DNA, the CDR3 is TGTGCCAGCAGCGTAGGGCAGACGAACACCGGGGAGCTGTTTTTT.

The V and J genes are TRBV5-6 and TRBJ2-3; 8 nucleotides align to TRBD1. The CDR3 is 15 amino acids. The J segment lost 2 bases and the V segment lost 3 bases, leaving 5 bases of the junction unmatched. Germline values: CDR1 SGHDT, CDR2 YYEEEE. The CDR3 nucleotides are TGTGCCAGCAGCTATCGACAGGGGTTCACAGATACGCAGTATTTT. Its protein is CASSYRQGFTDTQYF.